Below are 4 T cell receptor beta chains sequenced from a single sample in a study of T-cell memory formation after mild COVID-19. One entry per CDR3 protein, called by TCRdb with MiXCR from the 5' RACE reads. The data contain 250,000 to 350,000 distinct CDR3 sequences, less than 20% of them singletons. What was sequenced was PBMCs or a T cell subset sorted from them (not recorded which). The source of these receptors is a man in his late teens or twenties who had mild COVID-19 (a few samples of this study predate the infection). Cell type and time point are not known.

The V call is TRBV3-1, the J call TRBJ2-1, with D possibly being TRBD2 (5 bases). Deletions cut 3 bases from V and 12 bases from J, with 9 bases between. The CDR3 is 11 residues long. Germline loops: CDR1 LGHDT, CDR2 YNNKEL (reference sequence). DNA for the CDR3: TGTGCCAGCAGCCATGGTGCGGGGCAGTTCTTC. Protein sequence: CASSHGAGQFF.

This clonotype was detected only a few times. The J gene is TRBJ1-2, the V gene TRBV4-1, with D possibly TRBD1 on 5 matching bases. Per the germline V gene, CDR1 is MGHRA and CDR2 is YSYEKL. The V gene lost 1 base and the J gene lost 5 bases, with 17 bases spanning the gap. The CDR3 contains 16 residues. The CDR3 reads CASSQVSYRPGYGYTF. CDR3 DNA sequence: TGCGCCAGCAGCCAAGTTTCGTACAGGCCAGGGTATGGCTACACCTTC.

This clonotype was recorded many times. The chain carries TRBV9 and TRBJ2-3; D gene ambiguous. This CDR3 is 13 amino acids long. The germline V gene encodes CDR1 SGDLS and CDR2 YYNGEE. With 3 bases removed from V and 2 bases from J, the gap between germline ends came to 7 bases. Here the CDR3 DNA reads TGTGCCAGCAGCGCTCTCAACACAGATACGCAGTATTTT. Protein sequence: CASSALNTDTQYF.

This clonotype was detected a few times. V is TRBV7-9 and J is TRBJ1-1; D gene unclear. V lost 2 bases and J lost 6, with 10 bases in between. From germline, CDR1 is SEHNR and CDR2 FQNEAQ (reference sequence). CDR3 length: 13 amino acids. CDR3 in amino acids: CASSLRGDSEAFF. In nucleotides, the CDR3 is TGTGCCAGCAGCTTAAGAGGAGATTCTGAAGCTTTCTTT.